The 20 T cell receptor beta chains below come from one sample, sequenced in a study of T cells in Graves' hyperthyroidism and ophthalmopathy. TCR beta CDR3 sequences were amplified from RNA transcripts. TCR CDR3 underwent first-round RT-PCR with the HTBI primer set. TCRdb ran MiXCR on the multiplex PCR reads and lists one entry per CDR3 protein. The sample includes 600,000 to 650,000 distinct CDR3 sequences, about 20% of them seen just once. Sequencing was carried out using blood. Receptor source: a man aged 30 to 39 with Graves' ophthalmopathy.

There are a few counts of this clonotype. The germline gene is not matched at one end of the junction; a read error may be the cause. This rearrangement joins TRBV28 to TRBJ2-4; 14 nucleotides align to TRBD2. The CDR3 runs to 16 residues. The germline CDR1 and CDR2 sequences are MDHEN and SYDVKM. The CDR3 coding sequence is TGTGCCAGCAGCCTGGGACTAGCGGGAGCCCAAAACATTCAGTACTTC. It yields the protein CASSLGLAGAQNIQYF.

Points on this clonotype: The CDR3 does not end in the conserved phenylalanine or tryptophan, so this is likely a read error. The J gene is TRBJ2-3, the V gene TRBV5-1; TRBD2 matches 9 bases. The CDR3 has 15 amino acids. Germline-derived CDR1 and CDR2 are SGHRS and YFSETQ. V lost 5 bases and J lost 2; bases outside the gene matches: 6. DNA for the CDR3: TGCGCCAGCAGACTTAGCGGGAGCGTCACAGATACGCAGTATTCT. This codes for CASRLSGSVTDTQYS.

This chain uses TRBV27 with TRBJ2-5; TRBD2 matches 10 bases. CDR3 length equals 15 residues. Germline V gene sequence: CDR1 MNHEY, CDR2 SMNVEV (reference sequence). V lost 3 bases and J lost 4; bases outside the gene matches: 5. DNA for the CDR3: TGTGCCAGCAGTTTCGGACTAGCGGTAGGAGAGACCCAGTACTTC. Its translation is CASSFGLAVGETQYF.

This clonotype has a handful of counts. The rearrangement joins TRBV6-2 or TRBV6-3 to TRBJ1-2, with 10 nucleotides matching TRBD1. CDR3 length: 13 amino acids. CDR1 is MNHEY, CDR2 SVGEGT, per germline. The V and J ends lost 2 bases and 11 bases, in that order; junction bases with no gene match: 5. CDR3 amino acids: CASSYATGGDYTF. In nucleotides, the CDR3 is TGTGCCAGCAGTTACGCGACAGGGGGCGATTACACCTTC.

The CDR3 coding sequence is TGTGCCAGCAGTTTTGGAGGGGCAGAGGAGTTCTTC. Amino acid sequence: CASSFGGAEEFF. The chain recombines TRBV27 with TRBJ2-1; the D gene is possibly TRBD2 (6 bases). This CDR3 has 12 residues. In germline, CDR1 is MNHEY, CDR2 SMNVEV (reference sequence). The ends were cut back, 3 bases at V and 14 bases at J, with 14 bases in the middle.

Details on this clonotype: One end of the junction varies from germline; a read error may be responsible. The rearrangement joins TRBV11-3 to TRBJ2-3; possibly TRBD1 for D (5 bases). Germline values: CDR1 SGHNT, CDR2 YENEEA. This CDR3 has 15 residues. The CDR3 region is CAGSPGISSTDTQYF. The CDR3 DNA is TGTGCCGGCAGCCCAGGGATATCTAGCACAGATACGCAGTATTTT.

The chain's CDR3 is CASSVAFEGNTEAFF. DNA of the CDR3: TGTGCCAGCAGCGTAGCCTTTGAGGGGAACACTGAAGCTTTCTTT. The gene calls are TRBV9 and TRBJ1-1; D is unresolved. V shed 0 bases and J shed 1 base, with 10 bases lying between them. This CDR3 is built from 15 residues. Germline CDR1 reads SGDLS; CDR2 reads YYNGEE.

As for this clonotype: This may come from a read error, since a much larger clone is one base off. This CDR3 reads CASSQVRGVVETQYF. CDR3 nucleotides: TGTGCCAGCAGCCAAGTCAGGGGCGTGGTGGAGACCCAGTACTTC. The rearrangement uses TRBV3-1 and TRBJ2-5; possibly TRBD1 for D (6 bases). The germline gives CDR1 LGHDT, CDR2 YNNKEL (reference sequence). CDR3 length equals 15 residues. The V gene lost 1 base and the J gene lost 5 bases, with 14 bases spanning the gap.

V is TRBV12-3 or TRBV12-4 and J is TRBJ2-7, with D possibly TRBD2 on 6 matching bases. This CDR3 has 15 amino acids. V dropped 5 bases and J dropped 2 bases, with 16 bases sitting between them. CDR3 coding DNA: TGTGCCAGCAGTCCACTCCGCGGGGTAGCCTACGAGCAGTACTTC. Translated: CASSPLRGVAYEQYF.

The CDR3 here is CSASPAGANSYEQYF. The CDR3 DNA follows: TGCAGTGCTAGCCCAGCGGGGGCGAACAGCTACGAGCAGTACTTC. V usage is TRBV20-1 and J usage is TRBJ2-7, with 8 positions matching TRBD2. V lost 3 bases, J lost 3 bases, and 10 bases stayed unmatched. The CDR3 covers 15 residues. Germline-derived CDR1 and CDR2 are DFQATT and SNEGSKA (reference sequence).

This clonotype was seen more than once but under ten times. V usage is TRBV27 and J usage is TRBJ1-3; TRBD1 agrees at 8 bases. This CDR3 has 12 amino acids. After removal of 7 bases from V and 4 bases from J, the junction contained 0 bases not matched to a gene. The germline gives CDR1 MNHEY, CDR2 SMNVEV (reference sequence). CDR3 nucleotide sequence: TGTGCCAGCACAGGGGGCGGAAACACCATATATTTT. Its translation is CASTGGGNTIYF.

This clonotype has at least ten counts. The rearrangement joins TRBV12-3 or TRBV12-4 to TRBJ1-5, with TRBD1 matching over 7 bases. V lost 5 bases, J lost 5 bases, and 3 bases stayed unmatched. CDR3 length: 13 residues. The CDR3 coding sequence is TGTGCCAGCAGTCCCGGGACAGATCAGCCCCAGCATTTT. Residues: CASSPGTDQPQHF.

The chain has TRBV7-9 and TRBJ2-3, with D unclear. Germline CDR1 and CDR2: SEHNR and FQNEAQ (reference sequence). V was clipped by 3 bases and J by 0 bases, with 10 bases between them. This CDR3 has 15 residues. The CDR3 spells CASSLSLSSTDTQYF. For the CDR3, the DNA is TGTGCCAGCAGCTTGTCCCTTTCTAGCACAGATACGCAGTATTTT.

The table lists this clonotype with many counts. The J gene is TRBJ2-7, the V gene TRBV27, with 10 bases matching TRBD1. The CDR3 extends over 13 amino acids. Germline V gene data show CDR1 as MNHEY and CDR2 as SMNVEV (reference sequence). The J segment lost 4 bases and the V segment lost 7 bases, leaving 4 bases of the junction unmatched. The CDR3 region has the DNA TGTGCCAGCACCAGACAGGGGGCATACGAGCAGTACTTC. Its protein product is CASTRQGAYEQYF.

The J gene is TRBJ1-3, the V gene TRBV7-2; weak D call: TRBD1 (5 bases). Germline values: CDR1 SGHTA, CDR2 FQGNSA. The CDR3 length is 15 residues. Trimming took off 5 bases at V and 5 bases at J, with 16 bases between the two ends. The CDR3: CASSPQTALRNTIYF. DNA for the CDR3: TGTGCCAGCAGCCCCCAGACAGCCCTAAGAAACACCATATATTTT.

This clonotype was seen ten or more times. V and J are TRBV20-1 and TRBJ2-3, with D perhaps matching TRBD1 (5 bases). Looked up from germline, CDR1 is DFQATT and CDR2 is SNEGSKA (reference sequence). The V and J ends lost 5 bases and 0 bases respectively, with 9 bases between them. This CDR3 has 13 residues. The CDR3 region has the DNA TGCAGTGCTGACAGATCTAGCACAGATACGCAGTATTTT. Translated, it gives CSADRSSTDTQYF.

The rearrangement joins TRBV12-3 or TRBV12-4 to TRBJ2-1; 9 bases line up with TRBD1. J lost 2 bases, V lost 4 bases, and 6 bases had no gene match. CDR3 length: 16 residues. CDR3 in amino acids: CASSSTGGKAYNEQFF. The CDR3, as DNA: TGTGCCAGCAGTTCCACAGGGGGCAAGGCCTACAATGAGCAGTTCTTC.

In its sample, this clonotype was seen a few times. The CDR3: CASSLKGVYEQYF. CDR3 DNA: TGCGCCAGCAGCTTAAAGGGGGTATACGAGCAGTACTTC. This chain links TRBV5-1 with TRBJ2-7; possible D gene TRBD1, 6 bases. The germline CDR1 and CDR2 sequences are SGHRS and YFSETQ. The V gene lost 2 bases and the J gene lost 4 bases, with 10 bases spanning the gap. CDR3 length: 13 residues.

The chain carries TRBV6-1 and TRBJ2-1; TRBD2 matches 8 bases. The ends lost 4 bases at V and 5 bases at J; junction bases unmatched: 7. The CDR3 spans 15 residues. Germline V gene data show CDR1 as MNHNS and CDR2 as SASEGT. DNA of the CDR3: TGTGCCAGCAGTGCGGGGCGGGAGGAGGACAATGAGCAGTTCTTC. Its translation is CASSAGREEDNEQFF.

This clonotype occurred a few times. The genes are TRBV28 and TRBJ1-2; the match to TRBD1 covers 11 bases. Germline V gives CDR1 MDHEN, CDR2 SYDVKM. The length of the CDR3 is 18 residues. Trimming at V came to 1 base and at J to 0 bases, leaving 7 bases not matched to a gene. The CDR3 loop is CASSLYRDRGKANYGYTF. CDR3 nucleotide sequence: TGTGCCAGCAGTTTATATCGGGACAGGGGGAAAGCTAACTATGGCTACACCTTC.